This T cell receptor (beta chain) was observed in a study of response to subunit inactivated influenza vaccine. TCRdb analysed the RT-PCR reads with MiXCR anew, one entry per CDR3 protein. The sample yields some 800,000 distinct CDR3 sequences, around 20% seen once. About this clonotype: What it recognizes is unknown.

Study-level points and caveats: Each seasonal influenza vaccination recruits few new T cells, the authors suggested.

Germline loops: CDR1 MDHEN, CDR2 SYDVKM. J was trimmed by 3 bases and V by 4 bases; bases with no gene match: 11. The CDR3 covers 17 residues. The sample consisted of PBMCs from blood, taken about 5 days after vaccination. This receptor was taken from a middle-aged man who received an inactivated influenza vaccine. The chain is built from TRBV28 and TRBJ2-7; TRBD2 matches 11 bases. DNA of the CDR3: TGTGCCAGCAGTTCACCTCTCGGGACTAGCGGAATCTACGAGCAGTACTTC. Translation: CASSSPLGTSGIYEQYF.